Listed below are T cell receptor beta chains from one sample, sequenced in a study of vaccination and CD4 T cells after COVID-19. TCRdb recomputed calls from the PCR reads with MiXCR, one row per CDR3 protein. Here the sample spans more than 10,000 distinct CDR3 sequences, 60% to 75% being singletons. For these receptors, no antigen is known. Sequencing was carried out using CD4+ T cells from blood, cultured in vitro. The receptors shown here come from a human donor who had recovered from COVID-19. Each CDR3 is given with its conserved first and last residue. Each record gives: V gene, clone size, D gene, CDR3 length, J gene, CDR3 DNA, CDR3 protein. D genes are given only for firm matches. Where a row states a size, it is once, few, many or the class of an expanded clone; other rows omit it.

V: TRBV21-1
size: once
D: NA
length: 15
J: TRBJ1-2
DNA: TGTGCCAGCAGCAAACGGGAAGGGCCCAACTATGGCTACACCTTC
CDR3: CASSKREGPNYGYTF

V: TRBV2
size: few
D: NA
length: 11
J: TRBJ2-1
DNA: TGTGCCACAGGATTCTACAATGAGCAGTTCTTC
CDR3: CATGFYNEQFF

V: TRBV11-2
size: NA
D: NA
length: 14
J: TRBJ1-5
DNA: TGTGCCAGCAGCTTAGATCGGCGCTTTCAGCCCCAGCATTTT
CDR3: CASSLDRRFQPQHF

V: TRBV6-4
size: NA
D: TRBD2
length: 15
J: TRBJ2-3
DNA: TGTGCCAGCAGTGACGGGGCGGGAGGCACAGATACGCAGTATTTT
CDR3: CASSDGAGGTDTQYF

V: TRBV6-2/TRBV6-3
size: NA
D: TRBD1
length: 16
J: TRBJ1-5
DNA: TGTGCCAGCAGTGATATCGGGACAGGCTATAATCAGCCCCAGCATTTT
CDR3: CASSDIGTGYNQPQHF

V: TRBV11-2
size: once
D: NA
length: 14
J: TRBJ2-1
DNA: TGTGCCAGCAGCTTAGGACTCGAATGGAGTGAGCAGTTCTTC
CDR3: CASSLGLEWSEQFF

V: TRBV4-2
size: NA
D: TRBD1
length: 15
J: TRBJ2-5
DNA: TGTGCCAGCAGCCAAGGCTCGGGACAGCAAGAGACCCAGTACTTC
CDR3: CASSQGSGQQETQYF

V: TRBV7-8
size: NA
D: NA
length: 14
J: TRBJ2-1
DNA: TGTGCCAGCAGCTTAGCGGTCAGCCACAATGAGCAGTTCTTC
CDR3: CASSLAVSHNEQFF

V: TRBV20-1
size: once
D: TRBD2
length: 18
J: TRBJ2-1
DNA: TGCAGTGCTAGAGATACGCTAGCGGGAGGGAGGTCCTACAATGAGCAGTTCTTC
CDR3: CSARDTLAGGRSYNEQFF

V: TRBV6-1
size: few
D: NA
length: 12
J: TRBJ1-1
DNA: TGTGCCAGCAGTGAGTCGAACACTGAAGCTTTCTTT
CDR3: CASSESNTEAFF

V: TRBV7-9
size: few
D: TRBD1
length: 18
J: TRBJ1-5
DNA: TGTGCCAGCAGCTTAGGGGCAGGGGGGACAGGGAAAAATCAGCCCCAGCATTTT
CDR3: CASSLGAGGTGKNQPQHF

V: TRBV12-3/TRBV12-4
size: NA
D: NA
length: 15
J: TRBJ2-2
DNA: TGTGCCAGCAGTCCCCATCAGACAGTGACCGGGGAGCTGTTTTTT
CDR3: CASSPHQTVTGELFF

V: TRBV19
size: NA
D: NA
length: 15
J: TRBJ1-3
DNA: TGTGCCAGTAGTCCGGGGGCAGGGACTGGAAACACCATATATTTT
CDR3: CASSPGAGTGNTIYF

V: TRBV28
size: NA
D: TRBD1
length: 14
J: TRBJ1-5
DNA: TGTGCCAGCAAGACAGGGAAGTGGAATCAGCCCCAGCATTTT
CDR3: CASKTGKWNQPQHF

V: TRBV27
size: once
D: NA
length: 14
J: TRBJ2-3
DNA: TGTGCCGGCAGTTTCGGGGGCCGCACAGATACGCAGTATTTT
CDR3: CAGSFGGRTDTQYF

V: TRBV19
size: NA
D: TRBD2
length: 16
J: TRBJ2-1
DNA: TGTGCCAGTGCCCATCCGAGGCAGCGGGAGGCCAATGAGCAGTTCTTC
CDR3: CASAHPRQREANEQFF

V: TRBV28
size: NA
D: TRBD1
length: 18
J: TRBJ2-1
DNA: TGTGCCAGCACAACAGGGGGCCCACGAGCGGGCTCCTACAATGAGCAGTTCTTC
CDR3: CASTTGGPRAGSYNEQFF

V: TRBV20-1
size: NA
D: NA
length: 12
J: TRBJ1-4
DNA: TGCAGTGCCAAGGGCAGGGCAGAAAAACTGTTTTTT
CDR3: CSAKGRAEKLFF

V: TRBV7-2
size: few
D: NA
length: 14
J: TRBJ2-3
DNA: TGTGCCAGCAGGCCAACTAGTGGGGGCGATACGCAGTATTTT
CDR3: CASRPTSGGDTQYF

V: TRBV7-9
size: NA
D: TRBD2
length: 16
J: TRBJ2-7
DNA: TGTGCCAGCAGCCCCAGGACTAGCGGGAGACTGTACGAGCAGTACTTC
CDR3: CASSPRTSGRLYEQYF

V: TRBV7-3
size: NA
D: NA
length: 13
J: TRBJ1-1
DNA: TGTGCCAGCAGCCTTCAGGTAAACACTGAAGCTTTCTTT
CDR3: CASSLQVNTEAFF

V: TRBV12-3/TRBV12-4
size: NA
D: NA
length: 15
J: TRBJ1-1
DNA: TGTGCCAGCAGTTCAAAAGTCAGGAATTCGCCTGAAGCTTTCTTT
CDR3: CASSSKVRNSPEAFF

V: TRBV6-2/TRBV6-3
size: NA
D: NA
length: 16
J: TRBJ2-3
DNA: TGTGCCAGCAGTCCGGGACCCTACTTTCGCACAGATACGCAGTATTTT
CDR3: CASSPGPYFRTDTQYF

V: TRBV27
size: NA
D: NA
length: 12
J: TRBJ1-1
DNA: TGTGCCAGCACCGGGGTAGGGACTGAAGCTTTCTTT
CDR3: CASTGVGTEAFF

V: TRBV20-1
size: NA
D: NA
length: 14
J: TRBJ1-6
DNA: TGCAGTGCTCAACAGGCCCGCTGGGAATCACCCCTCCACTTT
CDR3: CSAQQARWESPLHF

V: TRBV20-1
size: NA
D: NA
length: 16
J: TRBJ1-6
DNA: TGCAGTGCTAGTCTACAGAGGAGCTCCTATAATTCACCCCTCCACTTT
CDR3: CSASLQRSSYNSPLHF

V: TRBV29-1
size: NA
D: NA
length: 14
J: TRBJ1-1
DNA: TGCAGCGTTCTGGGGCAGGGGAGGGGCGCTGAAGCTTTCTTT
CDR3: CSVLGQGRGAEAFF

V: TRBV6-4
size: NA
D: TRBD1
length: 14
J: TRBJ1-6
DNA: TGTGCCAGCAGTGAACAGGGGCGAAATTCACCCCTCCACTTT
CDR3: CASSEQGRNSPLHF

V: TRBV19
size: NA
D: TRBD2
length: 14
J: TRBJ2-2
DNA: TGTGCCAGTAGTCTACCGGGACTAGTGGGGGAGCTGTTTTTT
CDR3: CASSLPGLVGELFF

V: TRBV11-1
size: NA
D: NA
length: 15
J: TRBJ1-3
DNA: TGTGCCAGCAGCGACAACCGGTGGACTGGAAACACCATATATTTT
CDR3: CASSDNRWTGNTIYF

V: TRBV10-2
size: few
D: NA
length: 12
J: TRBJ2-3
DNA: TGCGCCAGCAGTCCATTCACAGATACGCAGTATTTT
CDR3: CASSPFTDTQYF

V: TRBV6-2/TRBV6-3
size: NA
D: NA
length: 15
J: TRBJ2-1
DNA: TGTGCCAGCAGTTACTCGAGTCAGGGGCGCGATGAGCAGTTCTTC
CDR3: CASSYSSQGRDEQFF

V: TRBV10-3
size: NA
D: TRBD2
length: 14
J: TRBJ2-7
DNA: TGTGCCATCAGTGGGGGGGAGGGGTCCTACGAGCAGTACTTC
CDR3: CAISGGEGSYEQYF

V: TRBV12-3/TRBV12-4
size: few
D: NA
length: 15
J: TRBJ1-1
DNA: TGTGCCAGCAGTTTAGGGGGTCGTAGGAACACTGAAGCTTTCTTT
CDR3: CASSLGGRRNTEAFF

V: TRBV5-4
size: NA
D: NA
length: 12
J: TRBJ1-6
DNA: TGTGCCAGCAGCTTGCCGTCTGCACCCCTCCACTTT
CDR3: CASSLPSAPLHF

V: TRBV28
size: NA
D: TRBD1
length: 13
J: TRBJ2-2
DNA: TGTGCCAGTTTAACAGGGGTGACCGGGGAGCTGTTTTTT
CDR3: CASLTGVTGELFF

V: TRBV19
size: NA
D: NA
length: 14
J: TRBJ1-3
DNA: TGTGCCAGTAGTATACAGGGTGATGGAAACACCATATATTTT
CDR3: CASSIQGDGNTIYF

V: TRBV6-2/TRBV6-3
size: NA
D: NA
length: 15
J: TRBJ1-5
DNA: TGTGCCAGCAGTAACGTGGGGGGGCCCAATCAGCCCCAGCATTTT
CDR3: CASSNVGGPNQPQHF

V: TRBV7-3
size: NA
D: NA
length: 16
J: TRBJ2-3
DNA: TGTGCCAGCAGCTTAAGAGGGCAGCTGCGAACAGATACGCAGTATTTT
CDR3: CASSLRGQLRTDTQYF

V: TRBV20-1
size: NA
D: NA
length: 11
J: TRBJ2-5
DNA: TGCAGTGCTGAGTCCCAAGAGACCCAGTACTTC
CDR3: CSAESQETQYF

V: TRBV10-3
size: NA
D: TRBD2
length: 18
J: TRBJ2-1
DNA: TGTGCCATCAGTGAGTCGAGTCTAGCGGGGGGCGCATACAATGAGCAGTTCTTC
CDR3: CAISESSLAGGAYNEQFF

V: TRBV19
size: few
D: NA
length: 14
J: TRBJ1-1
DNA: TGTGCCAGTAGGATAACAGGGATTCGCATTAAGGCTTTCTTT
CDR3: CASRITGIRIKAFF

V: TRBV20-1
size: NA
D: NA
length: 16
J: TRBJ1-1
DNA: TGCAGTGCTAGGCCTCGGGGGGGGCGGCTGAACACTGAAGCTTTCTTT
CDR3: CSARPRGGRLNTEAFF

V: TRBV20-1
size: NA
D: NA
length: 14
J: TRBJ2-5
DNA: TGCAGTGCTAGAGTAGGGGGATTCGGGGAGACCCAGTACTTC
CDR3: CSARVGGFGETQYF

V: TRBV20-1
size: NA
D: NA
length: 14
J: TRBJ2-3
DNA: TGCAGTGCTAGTCGTCGGATATACACAGATACGCAGTATTTT
CDR3: CSASRRIYTDTQYF

V: TRBV2
size: NA
D: TRBD2
length: 13
J: TRBJ2-7
DNA: TGTGCCAGCAGGAGGGACTATGGGGACGAGCAGTACTTC
CDR3: CASRRDYGDEQYF

V: TRBV19
size: NA
D: TRBD1
length: 15
J: TRBJ2-7
DNA: TGTGCCAGTAGTCCACTGTGGACAGGGTCCTACGAGCAGTACTTC
CDR3: CASSPLWTGSYEQYF

V: TRBV5-6
size: NA
D: TRBD1
length: 14
J: TRBJ1-1
DNA: TGTGCCAGCAGCTCGGGACAGGTGAACACTGAAGCTTTCTTT
CDR3: CASSSGQVNTEAFF

V: TRBV7-3
size: NA
D: NA
length: 16
J: TRBJ2-1
DNA: TGTGCCAGCAGCCCCCAGGACAGCCGCTCCTACAATGAGCAGTTCTTC
CDR3: CASSPQDSRSYNEQFF

V: TRBV6-5
size: few
D: NA
length: 17
J: TRBJ1-3
DNA: TGTGCCAGCAGTTACTCGGCAGGCGGAGGCTGGAGTAACACCATATATTTT
CDR3: CASSYSAGGGWSNTIYF

V: TRBV19
size: NA
D: NA
length: 15
J: TRBJ2-3
DNA: TGTGCCAGTAGTACCAGCCAAAACACCGCAGATACGCAGTATTTT
CDR3: CASSTSQNTADTQYF

V: TRBV5-1
size: NA
D: NA
length: 16
J: TRBJ2-6
DNA: TGCGCCAGCAGCTTGACGAGGTTCTCTGGGGCCAACGTCCTGACTTTC
CDR3: CASSLTRFSGANVLTF

V: TRBV6-1
size: NA
D: TRBD1
length: 14
J: TRBJ1-6
DNA: TGTGCCATCAGGGGGGCAGAGGGTAATTCACCCCTCCACTTT
CDR3: CAIRGAEGNSPLHF

V: TRBV19
size: medium-sized
D: NA
length: 16
J: TRBJ1-1
DNA: TGTGCCAGTAGTGGCCGGGGCAGGGCGACGAGCACTGAAGCTTTCTTT
CDR3: CASSGRGRATSTEAFF